This TCR beta chain was retrieved from a study of shared clonotypes between healthy human individuals (dated by TCRdb to 2018 to 2020). About the investigation overall: The cohort comprised a couple of women and a few men aged 18 to 49 years. For each donor, three plates each were used for CD4 naive and CD4 memory, two plates were used for CD8 naive, and one plate was used for CD8 memory. The study deeply sequenced blood TCR repertoires of about 5 healthy adults to estimate repertoire size and the extent of clonotype sharing between individuals. Libraries were prepared and TCR repertoires were sequenced by different laboratories using diverse techniques, in order to increase sequencing depth and limit assay-specific biases. Per donor, leukapheresis produced somewhere between about 0.8 and 9 billion PBMCs. Study-wide findings and limitations: Compared with non-shared clonotypes, clonotypes shared by all four sorted-subset donors had higher generation probabilities. The small number of donors limited the genetic and exposure-history diversity represented. Pairwise subsampling indicated that sequencing depth was expected to affect the degree of clonotype sharing among donors. When a handful of donors were compared, the shared fraction of clonotypes was roughly 4.8% for naive CD4, more than 3% for naive CD8, about 2.4% for memory CD4, and less than 0.5% for memory CD8. Naive subsets generally had larger estimated clonotype richness than memory subsets did. Sampling was restricted to blood, and TCR repertoires in tissue are likely to differ from TCR repertoires in blood. Even with the large sequencing depth, rarefaction of the sorted-subset datasets indicated that sequencing was incomplete.

Using the deep immunoSEQ assay, TCR CDR3 regions were amplified from genomic DNA by multiplex PCR. Extracted genomic DNA from each cell subset was distributed evenly across all wells of several immunoSEQ 96-well plates, and each plate was treated as a replicate. For sorted subsets, approximately 0.2 ug of genomic DNA, equivalent to around 30,000 T cell genomes, went into each replicate PCR. The purified libraries were quantified using a Qubit 3.0 fluorometer, sized with a Bioanalyzer 2100, and then quantified again using the KAPA Library Quantification kit. A separate single-read 150-cycle Illumina NextSeq 550 flow cell was used to sequence each immunoSEQ 96-well plate. In the source study's methods: Because only junctional sequences without quality scores were contained in the immunoSEQ output, filtering matching that applied to full-length reads could not be performed. To assign V/J genes and CDR3, sequences were annotated against IMGT germline references using PyIR, a Python wrapper for IgBLAST v1.9. Reads were removed for weak V/J assignments (E-value above 1e-6), missing CDR3, stop codons, out-of-frame junctions, or ambiguous translated residues. V3J clonotypes were defined as sequences sharing the same inferred V gene, J gene, and CDR3 amino acid sequence. Percentage overlap between repertoires was calculated by dividing the number of shared unique clonotypes by the size of the smaller repertoire. RTK rarefaction, the Chao1 estimator, and Recon v2.1 estimates of unobserved clonotypes were used to assess repertoire richness. Generation probabilities for all TCRbeta clonotypes obtained by the gDNA method from a handful of donors were computed using OLGA. The table was pulled from immuneACCESS by TCRdb, which kept in-frame rearrangements only. Such tables lose some clones; where checked, under half of the loss comes from unresolved V genes, and the rest has no known cause. The D gene and trimming were derived from the DNA, and the V and J assignments and clone size from that table. This sample lists 2,500,000 or so clones; 90% to 95% were detected once. The ten largest clones add up to 0.36% of the sample.

The CDR3 contains 15 residues, cysteine and phenylalanine counted. The read is trimmed to its CDR3 DNA, 45 bases read in frame from base 1. At the junction V is shortened by 5 bases and J by 4 bases; bases outside the gene matches: 7. According to the germline V gene, CDR1 reads SNHLY and CDR2 reads FYNNEI. Healthy HIV-negative adults with no recently reported acute infections or vaccinations were included as donors. Every donor was a Caucasian adult living in Nashville, Tennessee, USA. Magnetic negative selection was used to enrich CD4+ T cells, after which naive cells were positively selected on CD45RA and the negative fraction became the memory subset. Blood was obtained by leukapheresis, after which PBMCs were separated by Ficoll-Histopaque density gradient centrifugation and cryopreserved in liquid nitrogen vapor phase. Analytical flow cytometry was used to check the purity and quantity of every magnetically sorted T cell population. Genomic DNA was isolated from every sorted fraction and measured by UV absorbance on a Nanodrop 2000c.

As concerns this clone: It lacks a known antigen. No base qualities exist here, and no much larger clone lies one base off it.

The clonotype comes from a young man in good health. Some clones in this sample may be carry-over from other donors' samples. Recombination joined TRBV2 with TRBJ1-4, and TRBD1 matches 7 of the central bases. Specimen: naive CD4+ T cells from PBMCs. This sample's cell subset or site label indicates: CD45RA+ positively selected. The sequence in DNA is TGTGCCAGCAGTCCGGGACAGAGCTATAATGAAAAACTGTTTTTT. Translated, it gives CASSPGQSYNEKLFF.